The 30 T cell receptor beta chains listed next were all sequenced from one sample in a study of T cells in Graves' hyperthyroidism and ophthalmopathy. The TCR beta CDR3 regions underwent amplification using RNA transcripts as the source. The HTBI set primed first-round TCR CDR3 RT-PCR. TCRdb fed the multiplex PCR reads into MiXCR, producing one record per CDR3 protein. This sample has hundreds of thousands of distinct CDR3 sequences, with roughly 14% found just once. Sequenced input: blood. Receptors were obtained from a middle-aged woman with Graves' ophthalmopathy.

The V gene is TRBV11-1, the J gene TRBJ2-5; a possible D gene is TRBD2 (6 bases). The CDR3 has 14 residues. V shed 3 bases and J shed 5 bases, with 13 bases lying between them. Germline assignment: CDR1 SGHAT and CDR2 FQDESV (reference sequence). For the CDR3, the DNA is TGTGCCAGCAGCTTGAGTCGGGGGTGGGAGACCCAGTACTTC. Its translation is CASSLSRGWETQYF.

The chain combines TRBV7-8 with TRBJ1-2, with D perhaps matching TRBD1 (5 bases). The germline gives CDR1 SGHVS, CDR2 FQNEAQ. The germline V and J ends were trimmed by 3 bases and 4 bases, with 12 bases remaining between them. There are 14 residues in the CDR3. The CDR3 coding sequence is TGTGCCAGCAGCTTGATGGGGGGGGGCTATGGCTACACCTTC. Protein: CASSLMGGGYGYTF.

There are many counts of this clonotype. The V and J genes are TRBV2 and TRBJ2-5, with D uncertain. Germline V gives CDR1 SNHLY, CDR2 FYNNEI. CDR3 length equals 13 residues. Trimming stripped 6 bases from V and 2 bases from J, with 10 bases between. In DNA form, the CDR3 reads TGTGCCAGCAGGCCAGAGAATCAAGAGACCCAGTACTTC. Translation gives CASRPENQETQYF.

This clonotype was observed at least ten times. The chain combines TRBV27 with TRBJ1-6; 8 bases match TRBD1. The CDR3 has 16 residues. V shed 6 bases and J 1 base; nucleotides not matched to a gene: 5. Germline V gene lookup returns CDR1 MNHEY and CDR2 SMNVEV (reference sequence). CDR3 in amino acids: CASRSRQGSYNSPLHF. The CDR3 DNA follows: TGTGCCAGCAGATCTCGACAGGGGTCCTATAATTCACCCCTCCACTTT.

Many counts were recorded for this clonotype. V and J are TRBV13 and TRBJ2-7, with D tentatively TRBD1 or TRBD2 (6 bases each). CDR1 is PRHDT and CDR2 is FYEKMQ in the germline V gene (reference sequence). The CDR3 has 14 amino acids. Trimming took 5 bases from V and 9 from J, leaving 20 bases between them. CDR3 loop: CASSHGTQSAGQYF. The DNA of the CDR3 is TGTGCCAGCAGCCACGGGACACAATCAGCGGGGCAGTACTTC.

This clonotype was seen many times. The rearrangement uses TRBV10-3 and TRBJ1-1; no clear D. CDR3 length equals 13 residues. CDR1 and CDR2 (germline): ENHRY, SYGVKD. Trimming stripped 2 bases from V and 0 bases from J, with 4 bases between. The CDR3 region is CAISEGMNTEAFF. CDR3 coding DNA: TGTGCCATCAGTGAGGGAATGAACACTGAAGCTTTCTTT.

The genes are TRBV11-3 and TRBJ2-4, with TRBD1 identical over 7 bases. V gave up 2 bases and J gave up 0 bases; unmatched junction bases: 10. The CDR3 spans 18 residues. Germline CDR1 and CDR2: SGHNT and YENEEA. This chain's CDR3 is CASSLFTGETLAKNIQYF. As DNA, the CDR3 is TGTGCCAGCAGCTTATTCACAGGGGAGACCTTAGCCAAAAACATTCAGTACTTC.

This clonotype was picked up a small number of times. The rearrangement joins TRBV10-2 to TRBJ2-7; D remains ambiguous. From germline, CDR1 is WSHSY and CDR2 SAAADI. V was pared by 0 bases and J by 7 bases, with 10 bases between. CDR3 size: 13 residues. CDR3 DNA sequence: TGCGCCAGCAGTGAGTCGGCTCCTGGGGAGCAGTACTTC. This translates into CASSESAPGEQYF.

The rearrangement joins TRBV19 to TRBJ2-7; maybe TRBD2 (5 bases). The CDR3 sequence is 15 residues long. V was trimmed by 3 bases and J by 2 bases, leaving 14 bases between them. Germline V CDR1 and CDR2: LNHDA, SQIVND (reference sequence). CDR3 sequence reads: CASSILSGGPYEQYF. CDR3 DNA: TGTGCCAGTAGTATTCTCTCAGGCGGGCCCTACGAGCAGTACTTC.

This clonotype was seen more than once but under ten times. The chain is built from TRBV6-1 and TRBJ1-2, with 7 bases lining up with TRBD1. With 6 bases clipped from V and 7 bases from J, the junction kept 8 bases outside the gene matches. CDR1 MNHNS and CDR2 SASEGT come from the germline V gene. CDR3 length: 13 amino acids. The CDR3: CASREQGVSGYTF. The CDR3, as DNA: TGTGCCAGCAGAGAGCAGGGGGTTAGTGGCTACACCTTC.

The V call is TRBV6-2 or TRBV6-3, the J call TRBJ2-7, with TRBD2 identical over 9 bases. V dropped 2 bases and J dropped 2; count of bases not matched to a gene: 13. CDR1 and CDR2 (germline): MNHEY, SVGEGT. This CDR3 spans 18 amino acids. CDR3 residues: CASSYRIPTSGLPYEQYF. The CDR3 nucleotides read TGTGCCAGCAGTTACCGAATCCCGACTAGCGGTCTACCCTACGAGCAGTACTTC.

This clonotype was observed at least ten times. The V call is TRBV12-3 or TRBV12-4, the J call TRBJ2-4, with D tentatively TRBD2 (6 bases). V shed 4 bases and J shed 9 bases, with 19 bases lying between them. CDR3 length: 15 residues. CDR3 in amino acids: CASSSGASVMGIQYF. The DNA of the CDR3 is TGTGCCAGCAGTTCCGGGGCTAGCGTAATGGGCATTCAGTACTTC.

This clonotype has at least ten counts. The rearrangement joins TRBV6-1 to TRBJ2-2; 11 bases are shared with TRBD1. The CDR3 covers 16 residues. The germline gives CDR1 MNHNS, CDR2 SASEGT. The trim removed 5 bases at V and 6 bases at J, leaving 8 bases unmatched. The CDR3 coding sequence is TGTGCCAGCAGTCTTCGGACAGGGGGCTGGGCCGGGGAGCTGTTTTTT. Translated: CASSLRTGGWAGELFF.

CDR3 coding DNA: TGTGCCAGCAGTCCGAACCGGGACGCCACCTACGAGCAGTACTTC. Protein sequence: CASSPNRDATYEQYF. The J gene is TRBJ2-7, the V gene TRBV12-3 or TRBV12-4; D is tentatively TRBD1 or TRBD2 (5 bases each). The V end was cut by 5 bases, the J end by 2 bases, with 16 bases between. This CDR3 spans 15 amino acids.

Notes on this clonotype: A junction end diverges from the germline sequence, so it may reflect a read error. This chain links TRBV7-8 with TRBJ1-1; 8 bases are shared with TRBD1. Germline CDR1 reads SGHVS; CDR2 reads FQNEAQ. The CDR3 has 13 residues. DNA of the CDR3: TGTACCAGCAGACCAGACAGGGGCACTGAAGCTTTCTTT. Translating gives CTSRPDRGTEAFF.

The table lists this clonotype with many counts. The chain combines TRBV20-1 with TRBJ2-7, with TRBD1 as a possible D gene (6 bases). This CDR3 is 14 amino acids long. The germline V gene encodes CDR1 DFQATT and CDR2 SNEGSKA (reference sequence). Trimming removed 6 bases at V and 0 bases at J, with 15 bases between. CDR3 sequence reads: CSANRDMSSYEQYF. The CDR3 DNA reads as TGCAGTGCCAACAGGGACATGAGCTCCTACGAGCAGTACTTC.

The chain uses TRBV11-3 and TRBJ1-2, with a weak D call TRBD1 (6 bases). The CDR3 is 15 amino acids. Deletions cut 3 bases from V and 3 bases from J, with 14 bases between. The germline V gene encodes CDR1 SGHNT and CDR2 YENEEA. This chain's CDR3 is CASSLEGHQDYGYTF. In nucleotides, the CDR3 is TGTGCCAGCAGCTTGGAGGGACACCAAGACTATGGCTACACCTTC.

In its sample, this clonotype was seen a few times. The V call is TRBV12-3 or TRBV12-4, the J call TRBJ1-1; D is uncertain. Trimming cost V 6 bases and J 7 bases, with 12 bases left between them. This CDR3 comprises 12 residues. The CDR3 sequence: CASSLIGDEAFF. CDR3 sequence (DNA): TGTGCCAGCAGCCTCATTGGTGATGAAGCTTTCTTT.

This clonotype has ten or more counts. The V and J genes are TRBV5-6 and TRBJ2-7, with D maybe TRBD1 (6 bases). Trimming shortened V by 4 bases and J by 2 bases, and 10 bases separated the two germline ends. The CDR3 consists of 13 residues. The germline V gene encodes CDR1 SGHDT and CDR2 YYEEEE. CDR3 in DNA: TGTGCCAGCAGCACGGACAGCCCCTACGAGCAGTACTTC. It yields the protein CASSTDSPYEQYF.

For this clonotype: A much larger clone differs by one base, so this may be a read error. The chain joins TRBV2 to TRBJ1-5; TRBD1 might be the D (5 bases). The CDR3 runs 15 residues. Trimming shortened V by 8 bases and J by 3 bases, and 17 bases separated the two germline ends. Germline V gene lookup returns CDR1 SNHLY and CDR2 FYNNEI. CDR3 region: CASGQAGALNQPQHF. The CDR3 DNA reads as TGTGCCAGCGGCCAAGCCGGGGCGCTCAATCAGCCCCAGCATTTT.

There are many counts of this clonotype. The chain has TRBV14 and TRBJ2-5, with D possibly being TRBD2 (5 bases). Germline lookup yields CDR1 SGHDN and CDR2 FVKESK. Deletions cut 0 bases from V and 5 bases from J, with 19 bases between. The CDR3 consists of 17 residues. The CDR3 DNA sequence: TGTGCCAGCAGCCAAGATGGAATGCAGGTCGGGATGGAGACCCAGTACTTC. The encoded protein is CASSQDGMQVGMETQYF.

At least ten counts were recorded for this clonotype. The V gene is TRBV27, the J gene TRBJ1-2; 9 nucleotides match TRBD1. The CDR3 has 15 residues. The J segment lost 2 bases and the V segment lost 5 bases, leaving 6 bases of the junction unmatched. Germline CDR1 and CDR2: MNHEY and SMNVEV (reference sequence). The CDR3 DNA reads TGTGCCAGCAGTACTCAGGACAGGGGAAACTATGGCTACACCTTC. This gives the protein CASSTQDRGNYGYTF.

Here the CDR3 DNA reads TGTGCCTGGAGTGTAAAGGACAGCCTTGAAGCTTTCTTT. Encoded protein: CAWSVKDSLEAFF. The rearrangement joins TRBV30 to TRBJ1-1; D is perhaps TRBD1 (6 bases). The CDR3 contains 13 residues. CDR1 and CDR2 from the germline V gene are GTSNPN and SVGIG (reference sequence). With 0 bases removed from V and 7 bases from J, the gap between germline ends came to 12 bases.

This clonotype came up many times. V usage is TRBV19 and J usage is TRBJ2-6; D is uncertain. Germline assignment: CDR1 LNHDA and CDR2 SQIVND (reference sequence). The CDR3 runs 16 residues. Deletions cut 5 bases from V and 1 base from J, with 12 bases between. As DNA, the CDR3 is TGTGCCAGTAGTGGGCGAGTAAGGTCTGGGGCCAACGTCCTGACTTTC. Translation gives CASSGRVRSGANVLTF.

The chain uses TRBV6-1 and TRBJ2-1; TRBD2 agrees at 10 bases. J lost 8 bases, V lost 1 base, and 5 bases had no gene match. Germline loops: CDR1 MNHNS, CDR2 SASEGT. The CDR3 covers 15 residues. The CDR3 protein is CASSEESGGAHEQFF. CDR3 DNA: TGTGCCAGCAGTGAAGAAAGCGGGGGGGCCCATGAGCAGTTCTTC.

This clonotype has at least ten counts. The V call is TRBV6-1, the J call TRBJ2-5; TRBD1 matches 10 bases. Germline V gene data show CDR1 as MNHNS and CDR2 as SASEGT. The V segment lost 2 bases and the J segment 5 bases; nucleotides outside the gene matches: 8. This CDR3 is 16 amino acids long. The DNA for the CDR3 is TGTGCCAGCAGTGAATTTGGGACAGGGGATTGGGAGACCCAGTACTTC. This encodes CASSEFGTGDWETQYF.

This clonotype showed up many times. This rearrangement joins TRBV28 to TRBJ2-7; 8 bases align to TRBD2. Germline V gene sequence: CDR1 MDHEN, CDR2 SYDVKM. This CDR3 region has 14 residues. Unmatched junction bases numbered 10, after V lost 7 bases and J lost 5 bases. The chain's CDR3 is CASKIGVAGHEQYF. As DNA, the CDR3 is TGTGCCAGCAAAATCGGGGTAGCGGGACACGAGCAGTACTTC.

In its sample, this clonotype was seen many times. The V and J genes are TRBV25-1 and TRBJ2-7; tentatively, D is TRBD1 or TRBD2 (6 bases each). The CDR3 spans 12 residues. Germline V gene data show CDR1 as MGHDK and CDR2 as SYGVNS. Trimming left V 5 bases short and J 7 bases short, with 12 bases between. CDR3 in amino acids: CASSWGAGEQYF. Written as DNA, the CDR3 is TGTGCCAGCAGTTGGGGGGCCGGGGAGCAGTACTTC.

This clonotype has at least ten counts. CDR3 sequence reads: CASSGGREAMYQETQYF. CDR3 sequence (DNA): TGTGCCAGCAGCGGAGGACGGGAGGCCATGTACCAAGAGACCCAGTACTTC. V is TRBV11-1 and J is TRBJ2-5, with TRBD2 identical over 7 bases. V was pared by 5 bases and J by 0 bases, with 12 bases of the junction left unmatched. CDR3 length: 17 residues. Germline V lookup: CDR1 SGHAT, CDR2 FQDESV (reference sequence). Filled out from reference TRBV11-1 and TRBJ2-5, the complete variable domain reads EAEVAQSPRYKITEKSQAVAFWCDPISGHATLYWYRQILGQGPELLVQFQDESVVDDSQLPKDRFSAERLKGVDSTLKIQPAELGDSAMYLCASSGGREAMYQETQYFGPGTRLLVL.

This clonotype came up a few times. The J gene is TRBJ2-4, the V gene TRBV20-1, with 10 bases lining up with TRBD2. Germline V gives CDR1 DFQATT, CDR2 SNEGSKA (reference sequence). V shed 3 bases and J 11 bases; nucleotides not matched to a gene: 7. CDR3 length: 13 residues. The CDR3, as DNA: TGCAGTGCTAGCAAGCTAGCGGGAGCCTTTCAGTACTTC. Its translation: CSASKLAGAFQYF.